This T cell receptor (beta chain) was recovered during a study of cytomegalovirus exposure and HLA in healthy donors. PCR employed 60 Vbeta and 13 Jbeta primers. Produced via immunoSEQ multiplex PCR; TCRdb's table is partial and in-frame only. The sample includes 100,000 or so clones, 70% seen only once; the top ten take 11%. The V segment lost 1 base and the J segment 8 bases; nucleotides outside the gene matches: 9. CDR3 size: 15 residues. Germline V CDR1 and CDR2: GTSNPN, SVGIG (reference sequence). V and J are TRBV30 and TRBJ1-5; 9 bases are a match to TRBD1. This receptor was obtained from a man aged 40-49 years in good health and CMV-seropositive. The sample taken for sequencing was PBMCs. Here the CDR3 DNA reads TGTGCCTGGAGTGAATATTCCGGGACAGGGAAGCCCCAGCATTTT. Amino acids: CAWSEYSGTGKPQHF.